The TCR beta chain described here comes from a study of long-term antiretroviral therapy in people with HIV. Survey-level resolution applied to immunoSEQ assay v3.0. The method was immunoSEQ multiplex PCR; TCRdb's version includes in-frame clones alone and lacks a portion of them. The sample includes around 36,000 clones, roughly 74% of them seen just once. This clone has only one observation. V was pared by 3 bases and J by 4 bases, with 8 bases of the junction left unmatched. Germline V gives CDR1 MDHEN, CDR2 SYDVKM. The CDR3 has 16 residues. This chain uses TRBV28 with TRBJ1-3; 8 bases are shared with TRBD1. The receptor was isolated from a man aged 50 to 60 with HIV. The starting material was unsorted PBMCs, obtained 3 years after starting antiretroviral therapy. The DNA of the CDR3 is TGTGCCAGCAGTTTTAGTGACAGGGGAGGCGGAAACACCATATATTTT. Its translation is CASSFSDRGGGNTIYF.